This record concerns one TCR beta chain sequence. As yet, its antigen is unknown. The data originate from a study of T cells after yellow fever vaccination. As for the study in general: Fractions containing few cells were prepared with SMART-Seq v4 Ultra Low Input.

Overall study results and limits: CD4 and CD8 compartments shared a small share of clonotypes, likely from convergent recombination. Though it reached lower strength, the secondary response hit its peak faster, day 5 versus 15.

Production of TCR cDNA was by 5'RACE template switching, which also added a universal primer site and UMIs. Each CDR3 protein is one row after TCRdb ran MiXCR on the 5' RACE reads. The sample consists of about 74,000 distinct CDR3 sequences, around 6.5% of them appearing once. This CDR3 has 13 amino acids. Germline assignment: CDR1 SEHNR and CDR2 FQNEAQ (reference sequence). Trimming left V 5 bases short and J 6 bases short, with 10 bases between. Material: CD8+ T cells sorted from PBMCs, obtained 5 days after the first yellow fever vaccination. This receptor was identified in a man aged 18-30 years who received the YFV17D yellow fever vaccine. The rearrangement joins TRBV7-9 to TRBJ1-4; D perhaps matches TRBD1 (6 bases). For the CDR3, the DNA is TGTGCCAGCAGCCCGCCAGGGGATGAAAAACTGTTTTTT. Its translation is CASSPPGDEKLFF.